Sequencing of this T cell receptor beta chain was carried out in a study of shared clonotypes between healthy human individuals. General study results and limits: Of the naive CD4 clonotypes, roughly 5.5% were shared across a handful of donors. Richness estimates generally favored naive over memory subsets.

With 4 bases removed from V and 5 bases from J, the gap between germline ends came to 15 bases. In germline, CDR1 is SNHLY, CDR2 FYNNEI. The CDR3 consists of 14 residues. Several immunoSEQ plates received, in even portions, the genomic DNA of each subset. Repertoires were generated with immunoSEQ multiplex PCR, while TCRdb's copy carries only in-frame clones and drops some. The sample records roughly 2.2 million clones, approximately 90% being singletons. The donors were all Caucasian adults (living in Nashville, Tennessee). Notes on this clone: What it recognizes is unknown.

The V gene is TRBV2, the J gene TRBJ2-7, with a possible D match to TRBD2 (5 bases). Sequenced sample: naive CD4+ T cells from PBMCs. The subset is: CD45RA+ positively selected. The receptor was derived from a man aged 18 to 30 in good health. Some clones in this sample may be carry-over from other donors' samples. CDR3 sequence reads: CASSVRESRHEQYF. CDR3 coding DNA: TGTGCCAGCAGTGTTAGGGAGTCCCGCCACGAGCAGTACTTC.